This TCR beta chain is drawn from a study of shared clonotypes between healthy human individuals. Study background: The composition of the donors was two women and a few men aged 18 to 49.

Healthy adults negative for HIV, lacking recent acute infections or vaccinations, served as donors. V lost 0 bases and J 4 bases, leaving 17 bases between the germline ends. Germline values: CDR1 SGHNT, CDR2 YYREEE (reference sequence). The CDR3 is 16 amino acids. When replicate PCRs were run on sorted subsets, they used roughly 0.2 ug DNA, 28,000 or so T cell genomes. In the original analysis: With immunoSEQ giving junction-only sequences and no quality scores, filtering differed. The protocol was immunoSEQ multiplex PCR, while the TCRdb copy is restricted to in-frame clones and leaves out a portion. The V and J calls and clone size were taken over from that table, and D and trimming were inferred from the DNA. This sample yields fewer than 850,000 clones, of which around 91% are seen a single time; about 34% belongs to the top ten.

The chain carries TRBV5-4 and TRBJ2-7, with D perhaps assigned TRBD1 or TRBD2 (6 bases each). The clonotype originates from a man aged 18 to 29 in good health. Some clones in this sample may be carry-over from other donors' samples. What was sequenced was memory CD8+ T cells from PBMCs. The sample's subset: CD45RO+ cells pooled with CCR7-negative TemRA cells. CDR3 sequence (DNA): TGTGCCAGCAGCTTGGTTAACTTGCAGGGGAGGTACGAGCAGTACTTC. Translated, it gives CASSLVNLQGRYEQYF.